This T cell receptor (beta chain) was captured by sequencing in a study of Graves' ophthalmopathy and Graves' hyperthyroidism. Study-level information: Stable hyperthyroidism meant no ophthalmopathy within 18 months of follow-up.

General study findings and limits: In predicting ophthalmopathy progression, the model reached around 65% sensitivity and approximately 72% specificity. Sensitivity of about 90% and specificity of roughly 80% were achieved when a 13-signature model separated ophthalmopathy from stable hyperthyroidism.

The hyperthyroidism patients, aged 18 to 65, had been newly diagnosed, with under 2 months' duration. Trimming cost V 5 bases and J 8 bases; bases outside gene matches: 6. The CDR3 runs to 14 residues. Germline V gene lookup returns CDR1 SGHVS and CDR2 FQNEAQ. This clonotype was seen repeatedly, ten times or more. No antigen is known for it. TCR beta CDR3 regions were amplified from RNA transcripts. The first round was an RT-PCR with HTBI primers, and the second round was a multiplex PCR. In TCRdb, the multiplex PCR reads were re-called with MiXCR into one record per CDR3 protein. The profile shows roughly 600,000 distinct CDR3 sequences, 39% of them singletons.

The chain uses TRBV7-8 and TRBJ1-6, with 7 bases fitting TRBD1. The TCR sequence derives from an adult man with Graves' hyperthyroidism. The sequenced sample was peripheral blood or thyroid tissue (not recorded which). CDR3 sequence (DNA): TGTGCCAGCAGCCTACAGGGGTGGGATTCACCCCTCCACTTT. Translation gives CASSLQGWDSPLHF.